These 22 T cell receptor beta chains share one sample of origin, sequenced in a study of T cell responses to AZD1222 COVID-19 vaccine. Generated by immunoSEQ multiplex PCR, the TCRdb table keeps only in-frame clones and is missing some. Of about 70,000 clones listed, around 85% are singletons. The sample consisted of peripheral blood, taken on day 0 of AZD1222 vaccination. The receptors here all came from an adult in good health.

The rearrangement links TRBV7-9 to TRBJ1-1; tentatively, D is TRBD1 (5 bases). Trimming cost V 4 bases and J 1 base, with 10 bases left between them. Germline loops: CDR1 SEHNR, CDR2 FQNEAQ (reference sequence). The CDR3 loop spans 14 amino acids. CDR3 nucleotide sequence: TGTGCCAGCAGCTATGGACACCCGAACACTGAAGCTTTCTTT. This codes for CASSYGHPNTEAFF.

The chain uses TRBV6-4 and TRBJ2-1; 14 bases are a match to TRBD2. CDR1 MRHNA and CDR2 SNTAGT come from the germline V gene. The V gene end was trimmed by 5 bases and the J gene end by 6 bases; junction bases not matched to a gene: 6. CDR3 length: 16 residues. The CDR3 here is CASSKLGTSGSNEQFF. DNA for the CDR3: TGTGCCAGCAGTAAACTGGGGACTAGCGGGAGCAATGAGCAGTTCTTC.

The chain uses TRBV6-5 and TRBJ1-3, with TRBD1 identical over 7 bases. CDR3 length: 15 amino acids. V lost 5 bases and J lost 0; bases outside the gene matches: 4. Germline assignment: CDR1 MNHEY and CDR2 SVGAGI. The CDR3 reads CASSPDRASGNTIYF. The CDR3 bases are TGTGCCAGCAGTCCCGACAGGGCCTCTGGAAACACCATATATTTT.

This clone was picked up one time. Other DNA sequences in the same sample also yield this CDR3. The chain uses TRBV5-8 and TRBJ2-7, with D tentatively TRBD1 (6 bases). Looked up from germline, CDR1 is SGHTS and CDR2 is YDEGEE. The CDR3 covers 14 residues. V was shortened by 0 bases and J by 1 base, with 8 bases between the two germline ends. The CDR3 region is CASSLGQGSYEQYF. DNA for the CDR3: TGTGCCAGCAGCTTGGGGCAGGGGTCCTACGAGCAGTACTTC.

This chain links TRBV25-1 with TRBJ2-7, with TRBD1 matching 8 bases. Germline V gene lookup returns CDR1 MGHDK and CDR2 SYGVNS. CDR3 length: 11 residues. Germline trimming cut 8 bases from V and 6 bases from J; bases unmatched to any gene: 3. The CDR3 DNA reads as TGTGCCAGCGGAACAGGGGGCGAGCAGTACTTC. Its translation: CASGTGGEQYF.

This clone has a handful of counts. The V and J genes are TRBV9 and TRBJ2-7; the D call may be TRBD1 or TRBD2 (5 bases each). The CDR3 totals 15 residues. V was clipped by 4 bases and J by 3 bases, with 17 bases between them. In germline, CDR1 is SGDLS, CDR2 YYNGEE. The CDR3 sequence: CASSPHWGPDYEQYF. In DNA form, the CDR3 reads TGTGCCAGCAGCCCCCACTGGGGACCAGACTACGAGCAGTACTTC.

The chain carries TRBV10-1 and TRBJ2-7; weak D call: TRBD2 (6 bases). Trimming left V 9 bases short and J 3 bases short, with 12 bases between. Germline loops: CDR1 WNHNN, CDR2 SYGVQD (reference sequence). CDR3 length equals 12 residues. The CDR3 nucleotides are TGCGCCAGGAACGGGGGACTCTACGAGCAGTACTTC. Residues: CARNGGLYEQYF.

The chain recombines TRBV20-1 with TRBJ1-1; D gene uncertain. Germline lookup yields CDR1 DFQATT and CDR2 SNEGSKA (reference sequence). This CDR3 region has 11 residues. V lost 6 bases to trimming and J lost 7 bases, with 12 bases between them. The CDR3, as DNA: TGCAGTGCCCGGCGGCAGTTTGAAGCTTTCTTT. Protein sequence: CSARRQFEAFF.

V usage is TRBV10-3 and J usage is TRBJ1-1; 8 bases map to TRBD1. J was trimmed by 1 base and V by 11 bases; bases with no gene match: 9. The germline V gene encodes CDR1 ENHRY and CDR2 SYGVKD. This CDR3 is built from 14 residues. The CDR3 loop reads CASETGEGNTEAFF. The CDR3 DNA reads TGTGCCTCAGAGACAGGGGAAGGGAACACTGAAGCTTTCTTT.

V is TRBV11-3 and J is TRBJ2-7; tentatively, D is TRBD1 (6 bases). Germline V gives CDR1 SGHNT, CDR2 YENEEA. The CDR3 runs to 15 residues. V was trimmed by 0 bases and J by 2 bases, leaving 11 bases between them. The CDR3 region has the DNA TGTGCCAGCAGCTTAGAGACAGGCGCAACCTACGAGCAGTACTTC. Translated: CASSLETGATYEQYF.

The rearrangement uses TRBV2 and TRBJ2-7; 9 positions agree with TRBD1. From germline, CDR1 is SNHLY and CDR2 FYNNEI. Losses at the gene ends were 5 bases for V and 2 bases for J; bases not matched to a gene: 10. The CDR3 length is 16 residues. Written as DNA, the CDR3 is TGTGCCAGCAGTCTATCCGGGACAGGGTTCACCTACGAGCAGTACTTC. Its protein is CASSLSGTGFTYEQYF.

This clone was detected only once. The chain carries TRBV5-1 and TRBJ2-7; 7 positions match TRBD1. Germline CDR1 reads SGHRS; CDR2 reads YFSETQ. Germline trimming cut 2 bases from V and 6 bases from J; bases unmatched to any gene: 2. The CDR3 contains 12 residues. CDR3 bases: TGCGCCAGCAGCTTACCAGGGGGCGAGCAGTACTTC. As protein: CASSLPGGEQYF.

V and J are TRBV5-1 and TRBJ2-7; D remains ambiguous. V was shortened by 0 bases and J by 0 bases, with 10 bases between the two germline ends. CDR1 is SGHRS, CDR2 YFSETQ, per germline. The CDR3 extends over 15 amino acids. The CDR3 protein is CASSLEKRSSYEQYF. In DNA form, the CDR3 reads TGCGCCAGCAGCTTGGAGAAGAGGAGCTCCTACGAGCAGTACTTC. The full variable domain, in which reference TRBV5-1 and TRBJ2-7 provide the parts outside the CDR3, is KAGVTQTPRYLIKTRGQQVTLSCSPISGHRSVSWYQQTPGQGLQFLFEYFSETQRNKGNFPGRFSGRQFSNSRSEMNVSTLELGDSALYLCASSLEKRSSYEQYFGPGTRLTVT.

The rearrangement uses TRBV4-1 and TRBJ1-2, with 8 positions matching TRBD1. V was pared by 3 bases and J by 2 bases, with 8 bases of the junction left unmatched. The CDR3 covers 16 residues. CDR1 and CDR2 from the germline V gene are MGHRA and YSYEKL. CDR3 DNA: TGCGCCAGCAGCCAGAATGTGGCAGGGGGCAACTATGGCTACACCTTC. It yields the protein CASSQNVAGGNYGYTF.

This sequence joins TRBV20-1 and TRBJ2-3, with 9 bases matching TRBD2. The CDR3 is 14 residues long. The J segment lost 5 bases and the V segment lost 3 bases, leaving 6 bases of the junction unmatched. Germline values: CDR1 DFQATT, CDR2 SNEGSKA (reference sequence). This CDR3 is CSASPSGRIDTQYF. DNA of the CDR3: TGCAGTGCTAGTCCCAGCGGGAGGATAGATACGCAGTATTTT.

The chain employs TRBV4-2 and TRBJ1-4, with D hard to call. Trimming pared 1 base from V and 6 bases from J, leaving 12 bases between. The CDR3 consists of 15 residues. Germline V gene sequence: CDR1 LGHNA, CDR2 YNFKEQ. CDR3 coding DNA: TGTGCCAGCAGCCAAGTAACTCAGCCGTATGAAAAACTGTTTTTT. It encodes CASSQVTQPYEKLFF.

This clone was recorded only once. The rearrangement uses TRBV19 and TRBJ2-7, with D possibly TRBD1 on 6 matching bases. The CDR3 totals 12 residues. Germline CDR1 and CDR2: LNHDA and SQIVND (reference sequence). Trimming shortened V by 4 bases and J by 5 bases, and 9 bases separated the two germline ends. CDR3 residues: CASSRTAHEQYF. The DNA for the CDR3 is TGTGCCAGTAGTAGGACAGCACACGAGCAGTACTTC. Combining the CDR3 with reference TRBV19 and TRBJ2-7 gives the whole variable domain DGGITQSPKYLFRKEGQNVTLSCEQNLNHDAMYWYRQDPGQGLRLIYYSQIVNDFQKGDIAEGYSVSREKKESFPLTVTSAQKNPTAFYLCASSRTAHEQYFGPGTRLTVT.

This rearrangement joins TRBV11-2 to TRBJ1-2; weak D call: TRBD1 (6 bases). Trimming removed 6 bases from V and 0 bases from J, with 14 bases in between. The germline V gene has CDR1 SGHAT and CDR2 FQNNGV. The CDR3 loop spans 15 amino acids. The CDR3 region has the DNA TGTGCCAGCAGACCACCCAGGGGTTCTAACTATGGCTACACCTTC. The encoded protein is CASRPPRGSNYGYTF.

The CDR3 nucleotides read TGCGCCAGCAGCTTGGGGGGGATCAATTCACCCCTCCACTTT. Translating gives CASSLGGINSPLHF. The V call is TRBV5-1, the J call TRBJ1-6, with D possibly matching TRBD1 (5 bases). Germline-derived CDR1 and CDR2 are SGHRS and YFSETQ. The V and J ends lost 0 bases and 7 bases respectively, with 8 bases between them. The CDR3 spans 14 residues.

V is TRBV19 and J is TRBJ2-1; 9 bases fit TRBD2. Germline V gene lookup returns CDR1 LNHDA and CDR2 SQIVND (reference sequence). The V and J ends lost 10 bases and 3 bases, in that order; junction bases with no gene match: 7. The CDR3 loop spans 14 amino acids. The CDR3 spells CATLSGRRYNEQFF. CDR3 nucleotide sequence: TGTGCCACCCTGAGCGGGAGGCGCTACAATGAGCAGTTCTTC.

The chain couples TRBV19 to TRBJ2-6, with 7 bases aligning to TRBD1. There are 20 residues in the CDR3. V trimming: 4 bases; J trimming: 0 bases; junction bases outside the gene matches: 15. Germline V lookup: CDR1 LNHDA, CDR2 SQIVND (reference sequence). This CDR3 is CASSSPGTVVTSSGANVLTF. The CDR3 DNA is TGTGCCAGTAGTAGTCCCGGGACAGTAGTTACGAGCTCTGGGGCCAACGTCCTGACTTTC. Supplemented by reference TRBV19 and TRBJ2-6, the full variable domain reads DGGITQSPKYLFRKEGQNVTLSCEQNLNHDAMYWYRQDPGQGLRLIYYSQIVNDFQKGDIAEGYSVSREKKESFPLTVTSAQKNPTAFYLCASSSPGTVVTSSGANVLTFGAGSRLTVL.

The J gene is TRBJ2-1, the V gene TRBV5-8; D perhaps matches TRBD1 (7 bases). CDR1 and CDR2 (germline): SGHTS, YDEGEE. This CDR3 spans 19 amino acids. Trimming removed 7 bases at V and 0 bases at J, with 26 bases between. The CDR3, as DNA: TGTGCCAGCCCTGGGGATGGCGGGGACAGTCTTAGCTCCTACAATGAGCAGTTCTTC. Translating it yields CASPGDGGDSLSSYNEQFF.